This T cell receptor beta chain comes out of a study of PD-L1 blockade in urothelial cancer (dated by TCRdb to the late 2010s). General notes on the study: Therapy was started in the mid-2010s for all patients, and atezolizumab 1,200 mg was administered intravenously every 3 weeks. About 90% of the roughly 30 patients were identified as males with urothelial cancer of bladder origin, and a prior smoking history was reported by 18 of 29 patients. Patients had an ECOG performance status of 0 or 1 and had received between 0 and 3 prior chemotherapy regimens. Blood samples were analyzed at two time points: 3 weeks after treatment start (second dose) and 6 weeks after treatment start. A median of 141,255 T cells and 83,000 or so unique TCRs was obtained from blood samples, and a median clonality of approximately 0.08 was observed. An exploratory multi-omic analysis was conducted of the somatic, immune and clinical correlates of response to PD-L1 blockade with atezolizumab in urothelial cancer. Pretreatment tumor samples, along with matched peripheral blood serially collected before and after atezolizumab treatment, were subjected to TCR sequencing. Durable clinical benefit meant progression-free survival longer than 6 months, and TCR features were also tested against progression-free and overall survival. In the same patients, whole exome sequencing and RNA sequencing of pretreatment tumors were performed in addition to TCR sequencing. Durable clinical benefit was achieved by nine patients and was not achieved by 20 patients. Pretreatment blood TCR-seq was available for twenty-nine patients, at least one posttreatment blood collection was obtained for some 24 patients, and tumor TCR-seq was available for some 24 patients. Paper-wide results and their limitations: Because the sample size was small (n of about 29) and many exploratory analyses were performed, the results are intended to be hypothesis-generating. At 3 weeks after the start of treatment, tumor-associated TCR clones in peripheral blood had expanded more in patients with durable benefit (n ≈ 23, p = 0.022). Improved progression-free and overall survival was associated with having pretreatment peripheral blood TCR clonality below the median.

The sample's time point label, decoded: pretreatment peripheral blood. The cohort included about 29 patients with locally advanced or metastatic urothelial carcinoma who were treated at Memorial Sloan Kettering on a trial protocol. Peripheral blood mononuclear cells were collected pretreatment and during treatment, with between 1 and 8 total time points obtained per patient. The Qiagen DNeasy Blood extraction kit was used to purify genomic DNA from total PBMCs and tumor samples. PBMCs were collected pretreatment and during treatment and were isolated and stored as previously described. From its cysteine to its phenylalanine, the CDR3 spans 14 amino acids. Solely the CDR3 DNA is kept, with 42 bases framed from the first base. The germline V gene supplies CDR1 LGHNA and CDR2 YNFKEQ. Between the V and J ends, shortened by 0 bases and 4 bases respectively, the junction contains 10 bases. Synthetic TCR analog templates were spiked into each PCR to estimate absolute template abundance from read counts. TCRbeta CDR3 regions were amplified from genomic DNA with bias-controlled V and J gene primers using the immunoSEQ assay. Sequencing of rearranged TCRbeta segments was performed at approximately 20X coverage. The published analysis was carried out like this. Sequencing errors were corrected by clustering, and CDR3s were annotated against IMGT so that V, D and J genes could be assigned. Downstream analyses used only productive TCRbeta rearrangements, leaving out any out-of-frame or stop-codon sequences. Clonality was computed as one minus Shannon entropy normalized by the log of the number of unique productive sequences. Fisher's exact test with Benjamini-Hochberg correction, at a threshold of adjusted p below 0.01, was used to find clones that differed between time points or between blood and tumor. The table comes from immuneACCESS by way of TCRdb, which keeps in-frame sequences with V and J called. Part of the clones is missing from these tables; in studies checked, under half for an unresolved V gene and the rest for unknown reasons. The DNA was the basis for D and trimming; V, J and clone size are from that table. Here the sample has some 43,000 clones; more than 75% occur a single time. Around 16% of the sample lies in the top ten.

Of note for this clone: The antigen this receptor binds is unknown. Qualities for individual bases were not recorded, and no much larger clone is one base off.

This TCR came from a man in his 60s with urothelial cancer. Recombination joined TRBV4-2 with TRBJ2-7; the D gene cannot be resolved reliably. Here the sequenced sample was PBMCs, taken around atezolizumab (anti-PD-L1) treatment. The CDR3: CASSQDQAPYEQYF. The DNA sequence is TGTGCCAGCAGCCAAGATCAAGCCCCTTACGAGCAGTACTTC.